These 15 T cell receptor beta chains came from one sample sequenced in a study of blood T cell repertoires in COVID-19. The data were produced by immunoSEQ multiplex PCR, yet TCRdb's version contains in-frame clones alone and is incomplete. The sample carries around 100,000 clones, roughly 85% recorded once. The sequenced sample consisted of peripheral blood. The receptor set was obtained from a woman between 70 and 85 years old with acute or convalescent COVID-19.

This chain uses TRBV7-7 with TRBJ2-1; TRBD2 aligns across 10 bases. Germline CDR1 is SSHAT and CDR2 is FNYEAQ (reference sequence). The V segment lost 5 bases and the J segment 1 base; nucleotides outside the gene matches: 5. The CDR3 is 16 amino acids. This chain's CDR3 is CASSPRTSGSYNEQFF. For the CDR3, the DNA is TGTGCCAGCAGCCCTCGGACTAGCGGTTCCTACAATGAGCAGTTCTTC.

The CDR3 sequence is CAWSVESSETQYF. CDR3 nucleotides: TGTGCCTGGAGTGTAGAGTCTTCAGAGACCCAGTACTTC. The chain combines TRBV30 with TRBJ2-5; D is undetermined. The CDR3 is 13 amino acids. V lost 0 bases and J 4 bases, leaving 9 bases between the germline ends. Germline assignment: CDR1 GTSNPN and CDR2 SVGIG (reference sequence).

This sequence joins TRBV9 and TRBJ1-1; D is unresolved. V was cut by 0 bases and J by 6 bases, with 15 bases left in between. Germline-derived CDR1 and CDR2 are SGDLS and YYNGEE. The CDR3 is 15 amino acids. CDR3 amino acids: CASSVADIPGAEAFF. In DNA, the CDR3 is TGTGCCAGCAGCGTAGCTGATATCCCCGGGGCTGAAGCTTTCTTT.

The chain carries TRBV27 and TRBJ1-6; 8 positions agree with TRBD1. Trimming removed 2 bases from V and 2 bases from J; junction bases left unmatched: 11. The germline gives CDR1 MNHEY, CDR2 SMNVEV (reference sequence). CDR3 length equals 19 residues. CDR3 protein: CASSLKGQGAGAYNSPLHF. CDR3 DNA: TGTGCCAGCAGTTTAAAAGGGCAGGGGGCAGGTGCCTATAATTCACCCCTCCACTTT.

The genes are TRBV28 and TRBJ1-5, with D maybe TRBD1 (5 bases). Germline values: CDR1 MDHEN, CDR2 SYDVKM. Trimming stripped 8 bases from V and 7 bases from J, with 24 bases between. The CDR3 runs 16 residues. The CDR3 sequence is CASSLTLGQGGQPQHF. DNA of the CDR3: TGTGCCAGCTCCCTGACCCTCGGACAAGGTGGACAGCCCCAGCATTTT.

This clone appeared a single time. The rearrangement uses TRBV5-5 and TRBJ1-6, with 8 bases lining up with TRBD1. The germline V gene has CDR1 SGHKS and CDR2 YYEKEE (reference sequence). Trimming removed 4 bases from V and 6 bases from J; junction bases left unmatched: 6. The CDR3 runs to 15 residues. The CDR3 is CASSGGTGRNSPLHF. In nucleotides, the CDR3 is TGTGCCAGCAGCGGAGGGACAGGACGTAATTCACCCCTCCACTTT. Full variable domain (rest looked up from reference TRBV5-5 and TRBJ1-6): DAGVTQSPTHLIKTRGQQVTLRCSPISGHKSVSWYQQVLGQGPQFIFQYYEKEERGRGNFPDRFSARQFPNYSSELNVNALLLGDSALYLCASSGGTGRNSPLHFGNGTRLTVT.

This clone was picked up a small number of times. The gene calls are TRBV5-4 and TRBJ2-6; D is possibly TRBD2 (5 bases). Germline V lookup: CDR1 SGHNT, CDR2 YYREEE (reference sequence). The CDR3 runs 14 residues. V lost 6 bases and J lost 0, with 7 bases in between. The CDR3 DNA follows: TGTGCCAGCATTGAGGGCTCTGGGGCCAACGTCCTGACTTTC. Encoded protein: CASIEGSGANVLTF.

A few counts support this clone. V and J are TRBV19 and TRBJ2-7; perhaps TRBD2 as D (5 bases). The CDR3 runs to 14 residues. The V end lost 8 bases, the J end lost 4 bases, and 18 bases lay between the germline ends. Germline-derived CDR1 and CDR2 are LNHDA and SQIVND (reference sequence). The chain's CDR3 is CASASSGRGYEQYF. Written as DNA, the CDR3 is TGTGCCAGTGCCTCATCGGGCCGCGGGTACGAGCAGTACTTC.

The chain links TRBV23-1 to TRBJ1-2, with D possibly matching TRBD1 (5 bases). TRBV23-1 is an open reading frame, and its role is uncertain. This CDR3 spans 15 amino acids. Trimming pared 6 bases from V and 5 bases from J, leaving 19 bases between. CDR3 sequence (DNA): TGCGCCAGCAGCCACCCGGGGGGGGAATGTTATGGCTACACCTTC. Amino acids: CASSHPGGECYGYTF.

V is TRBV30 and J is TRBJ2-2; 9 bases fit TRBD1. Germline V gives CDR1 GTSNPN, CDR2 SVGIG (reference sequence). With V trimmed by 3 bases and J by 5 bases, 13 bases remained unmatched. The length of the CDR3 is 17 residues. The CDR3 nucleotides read TGTGCCTGGAGCGCTAGACCGGGACAGGGTCAGACCGGGGAGCTGTTTTTT. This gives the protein CAWSARPGQGQTGELFF.

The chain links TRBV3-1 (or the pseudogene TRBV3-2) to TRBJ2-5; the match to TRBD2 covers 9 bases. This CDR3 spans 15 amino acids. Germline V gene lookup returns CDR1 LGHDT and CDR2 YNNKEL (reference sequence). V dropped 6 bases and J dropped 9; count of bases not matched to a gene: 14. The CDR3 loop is CASRPASGDSGAQYF. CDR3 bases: TGTGCCAGCAGACCCGCTAGCGGGGATTCGGGGGCCCAGTACTTC.

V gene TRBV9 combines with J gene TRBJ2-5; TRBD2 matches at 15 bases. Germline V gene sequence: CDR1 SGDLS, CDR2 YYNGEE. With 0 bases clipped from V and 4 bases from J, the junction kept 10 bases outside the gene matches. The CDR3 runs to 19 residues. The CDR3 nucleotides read TGTGCCAGCAGCGTAGTTGGGACTAGCGGGGGGTCGCCGCTAGAGACCCAGTACTTC. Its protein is CASSVVGTSGGSPLETQYF.

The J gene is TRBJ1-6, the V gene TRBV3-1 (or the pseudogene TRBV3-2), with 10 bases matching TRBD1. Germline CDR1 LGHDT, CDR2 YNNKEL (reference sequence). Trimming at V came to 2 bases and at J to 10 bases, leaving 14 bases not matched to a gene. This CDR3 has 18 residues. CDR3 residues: CASSQTRDRGVLGSPLHF. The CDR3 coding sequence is TGTGCCAGCAGCCAAACCAGGGACAGGGGAGTTTTGGGGTCACCCCTCCACTTT.

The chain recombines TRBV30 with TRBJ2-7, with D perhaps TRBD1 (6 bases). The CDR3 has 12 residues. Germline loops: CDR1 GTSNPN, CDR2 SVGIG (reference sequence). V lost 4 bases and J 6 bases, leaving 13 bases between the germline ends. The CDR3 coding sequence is TGTGCCTGGACGCGAGGGACAACCGAGCAGTACTTC. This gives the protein CAWTRGTTEQYF.

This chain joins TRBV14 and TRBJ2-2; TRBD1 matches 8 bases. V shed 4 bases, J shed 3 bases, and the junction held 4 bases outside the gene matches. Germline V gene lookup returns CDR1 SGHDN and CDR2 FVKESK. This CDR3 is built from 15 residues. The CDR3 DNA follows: TGTGCCAGCAGCCTCCGGACAGGGCACACCGGGGAGCTGTTTTTT. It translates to CASSLRTGHTGELFF.